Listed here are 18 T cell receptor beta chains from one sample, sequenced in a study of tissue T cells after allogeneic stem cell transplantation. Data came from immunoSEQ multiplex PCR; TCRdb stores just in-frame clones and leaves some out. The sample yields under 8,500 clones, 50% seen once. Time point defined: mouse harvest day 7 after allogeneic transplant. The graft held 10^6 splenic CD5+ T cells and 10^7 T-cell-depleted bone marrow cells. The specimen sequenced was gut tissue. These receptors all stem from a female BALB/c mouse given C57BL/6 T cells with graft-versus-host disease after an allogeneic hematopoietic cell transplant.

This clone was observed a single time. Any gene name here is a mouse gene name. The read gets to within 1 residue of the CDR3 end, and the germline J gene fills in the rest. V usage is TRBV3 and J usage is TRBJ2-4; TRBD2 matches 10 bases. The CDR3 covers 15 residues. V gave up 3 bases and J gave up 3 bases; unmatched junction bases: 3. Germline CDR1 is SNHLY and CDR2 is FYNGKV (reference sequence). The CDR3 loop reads CASSFLGGHQNTLYF. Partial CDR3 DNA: TGTGCCAGCAGCTTCCTGGGGGGGCACCAAAACACCTTGTAC.

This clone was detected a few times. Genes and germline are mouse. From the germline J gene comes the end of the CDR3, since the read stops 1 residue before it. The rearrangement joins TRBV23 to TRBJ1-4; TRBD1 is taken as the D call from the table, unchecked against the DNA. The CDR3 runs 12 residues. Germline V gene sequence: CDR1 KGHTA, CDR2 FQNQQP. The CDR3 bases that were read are TGCTCCAGCAGTGGACAGTTCGAAAGATTATTT. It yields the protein CSSSGQFERLF. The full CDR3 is CSSSGQFERLFF.

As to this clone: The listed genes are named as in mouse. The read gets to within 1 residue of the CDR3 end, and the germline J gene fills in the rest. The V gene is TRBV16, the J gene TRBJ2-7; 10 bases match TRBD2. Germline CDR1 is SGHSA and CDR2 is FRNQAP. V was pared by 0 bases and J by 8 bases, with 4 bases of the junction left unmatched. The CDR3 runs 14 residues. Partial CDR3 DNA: TGTGCAAGCAGCTTAGACAGACTGGGGGGAAAACAGTAC. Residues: CASSLDRLGGKQY. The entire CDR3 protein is CASSLDRLGGKQYF.

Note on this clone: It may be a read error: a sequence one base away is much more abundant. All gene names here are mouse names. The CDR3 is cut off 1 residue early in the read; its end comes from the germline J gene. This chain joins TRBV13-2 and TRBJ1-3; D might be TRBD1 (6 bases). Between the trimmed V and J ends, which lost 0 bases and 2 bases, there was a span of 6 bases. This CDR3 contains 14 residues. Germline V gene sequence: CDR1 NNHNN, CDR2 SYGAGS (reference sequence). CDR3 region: CASGDAGAGNTLYF. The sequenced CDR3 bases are TGTGCCAGCGGTGATGCAGGGGCTGGAAATACGCTCTAT.

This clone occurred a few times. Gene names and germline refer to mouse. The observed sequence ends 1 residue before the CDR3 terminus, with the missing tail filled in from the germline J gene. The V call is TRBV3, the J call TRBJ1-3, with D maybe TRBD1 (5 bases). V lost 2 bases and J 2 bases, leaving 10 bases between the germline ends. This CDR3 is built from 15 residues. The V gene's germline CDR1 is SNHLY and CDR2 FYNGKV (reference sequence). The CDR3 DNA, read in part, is TGTGCCAGCAGCTTATTTCGGACAACTGGAAATACGCTCTAT. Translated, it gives CASSLFRTTGNTLY. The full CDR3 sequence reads CASSLFRTTGNTLYF.

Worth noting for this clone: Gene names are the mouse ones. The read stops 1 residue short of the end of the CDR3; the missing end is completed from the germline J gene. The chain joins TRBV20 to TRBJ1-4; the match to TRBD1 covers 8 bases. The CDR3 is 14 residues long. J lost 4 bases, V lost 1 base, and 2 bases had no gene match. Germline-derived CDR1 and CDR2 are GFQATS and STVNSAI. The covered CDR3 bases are TGTGGTGCTAGGGGGGGACAGGTCAACGAAAGATTATTT. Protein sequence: CGARGGQVNERLF. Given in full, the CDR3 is CGARGGQVNERLFF.

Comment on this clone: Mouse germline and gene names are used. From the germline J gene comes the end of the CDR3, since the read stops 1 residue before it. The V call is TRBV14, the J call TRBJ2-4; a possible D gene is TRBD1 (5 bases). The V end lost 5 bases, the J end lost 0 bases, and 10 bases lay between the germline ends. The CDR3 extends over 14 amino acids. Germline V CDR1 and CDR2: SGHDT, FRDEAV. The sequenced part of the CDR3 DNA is TGTGCCAGCAGCCGTGACAGTAGTCAAAACACCTTGTAC. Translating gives CASSRDSSQNTLY. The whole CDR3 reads CASSRDSSQNTLYF.

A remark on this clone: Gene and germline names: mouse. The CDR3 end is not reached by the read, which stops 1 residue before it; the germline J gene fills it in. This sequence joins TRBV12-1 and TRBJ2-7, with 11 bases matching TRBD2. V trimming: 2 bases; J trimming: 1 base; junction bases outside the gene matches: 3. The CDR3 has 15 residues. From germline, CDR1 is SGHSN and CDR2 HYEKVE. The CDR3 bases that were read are TGTGCCAGCTCTCCGGGACTGGGGGCTTCCTATGAACAGTAC. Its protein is CASSPGLGASYEQY. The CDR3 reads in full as CASSPGLGASYEQYF.

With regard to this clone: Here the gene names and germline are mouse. The chain's CDR3 is CASSLSSGGGSQNTLYF. The sequenced part of the CDR3 DNA is TGTGCCAGCAGTCTGTCTTCTGGGGGGGGCAGTCAAAACACCTTGTAC. The chain joins TRBV26 to TRBJ2-4; 9 positions match TRBD2. The CDR3 is cut off 1 residue early in the read; its end comes from the germline J gene. CDR1 and CDR2 from the germline V gene are KGHPV and FQNQEV (reference sequence). V was pared by 0 bases and J by 0 bases, with 4 bases of the junction left unmatched. The CDR3 length is 17 residues. The full variable domain, with the rest looked up from reference TRBV26 and TRBJ2-4, is NSKVIQTPRYLVKGQGQKAKMRCIPEKGHPVVFWYQQNKNNEFKFLINFQNQEVLQQIDMTEKRFSAECPSNSPCSLEIQSSEAGDSALYLCASSLSSGGGSQNTLYFGAGTRLSVL.

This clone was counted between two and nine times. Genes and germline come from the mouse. The sequenced part of the CDR3 DNA is TGTGCCAGCAGTTCAGGGGAGGCTGAGCAGTTC. This encodes CASSSGEAEQF. The entire CDR3 protein is CASSSGEAEQFF. The chain has TRBV13-3 and TRBJ2-1; possibly TRBD1 for D (6 bases). With the read ending 1 residue before the CDR3 end, the germline J gene is used to fill in that end. Germline CDR1 reads NNHDY; CDR2 reads SYVADS. CDR3 length equals 12 residues. The V and J ends lost 4 bases and 7 bases respectively, with 9 bases between them.

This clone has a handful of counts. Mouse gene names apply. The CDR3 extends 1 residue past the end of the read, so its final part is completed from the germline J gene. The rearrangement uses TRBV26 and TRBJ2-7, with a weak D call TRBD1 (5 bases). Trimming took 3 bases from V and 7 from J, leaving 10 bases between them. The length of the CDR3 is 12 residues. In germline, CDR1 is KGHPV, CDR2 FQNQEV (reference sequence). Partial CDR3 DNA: TGTGCCAGCAGTCTCACAGGAGGGGAACAGTAC. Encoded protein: CASSLTGGEQY. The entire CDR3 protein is CASSLTGGEQYF. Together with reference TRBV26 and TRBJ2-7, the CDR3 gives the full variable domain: NSKVIQTPRYLVKGQGQKAKMRCIPEKGHPVVFWYQQNKNNEFKFLINFQNQEVLQQIDMTEKRFSAECPSNSPCSLEIQSSEAGDSALYLCASSLTGGEQYFGPGTRLTVL.

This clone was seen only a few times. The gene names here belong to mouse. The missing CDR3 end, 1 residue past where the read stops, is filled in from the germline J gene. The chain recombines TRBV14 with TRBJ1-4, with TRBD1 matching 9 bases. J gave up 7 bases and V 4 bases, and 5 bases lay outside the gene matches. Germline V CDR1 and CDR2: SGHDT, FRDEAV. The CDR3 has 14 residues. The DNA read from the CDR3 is TGTGCCAGCAGTCGGGACAGGGTGGGCGAAAGATTATTT. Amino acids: CASSRDRVGERLF. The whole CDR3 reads CASSRDRVGERLFF.

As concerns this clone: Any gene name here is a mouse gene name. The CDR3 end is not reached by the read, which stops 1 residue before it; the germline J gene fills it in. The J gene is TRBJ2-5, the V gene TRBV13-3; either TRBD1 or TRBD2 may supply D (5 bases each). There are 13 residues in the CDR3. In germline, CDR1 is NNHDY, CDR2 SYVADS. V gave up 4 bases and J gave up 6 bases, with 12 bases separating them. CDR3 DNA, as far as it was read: TGTGCCAGCAGTAGGGCAGGGACGGACACCCAGTAC. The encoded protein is CASSRAGTDTQY. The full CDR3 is CASSRAGTDTQYF. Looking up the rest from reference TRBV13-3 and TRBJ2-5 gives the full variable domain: EAAVTQSPRSKVAVTGGKVTLSCHQTNNHDYMYWYRQDTGHGLRLIHYSYVADSTEKGDIPDGYKASRPSQENFSLILELASLSQTAVYFCASSRAGTDTQYFGPGTRLLVL.

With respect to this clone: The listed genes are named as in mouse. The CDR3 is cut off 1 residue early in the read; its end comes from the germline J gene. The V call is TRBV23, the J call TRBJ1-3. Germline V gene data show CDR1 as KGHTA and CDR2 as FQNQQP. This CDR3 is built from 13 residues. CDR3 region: CSSSQSGGNTLYF. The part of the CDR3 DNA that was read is TGCTCCAGCAGTCAATCGGGTGGAAATACGCTCTAT.

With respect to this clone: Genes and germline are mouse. The CDR3 reads CGASNWGTNQDTQYF. CDR3 DNA (partial): TGTGGTGCTAGCAACTGGGGGACTAACCAAGACACCCAGTAC. V usage is TRBV20 and J usage is TRBJ2-5; 8 nucleotides agree with TRBD2. The CDR3 end lies 1 residue beyond the end of the read and is filled in from the germline J gene. V shed 3 bases and J 0 bases; nucleotides not matched to a gene: 5. The CDR3 runs 15 residues. The germline gives CDR1 GFQATS, CDR2 STVNSAI.

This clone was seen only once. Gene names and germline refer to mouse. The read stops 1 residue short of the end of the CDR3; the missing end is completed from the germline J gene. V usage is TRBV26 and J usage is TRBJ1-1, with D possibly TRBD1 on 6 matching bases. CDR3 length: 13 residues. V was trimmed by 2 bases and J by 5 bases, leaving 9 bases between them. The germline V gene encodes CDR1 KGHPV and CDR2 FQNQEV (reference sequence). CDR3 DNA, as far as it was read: TGTGCCAGCAGTCTGAACAGGGAGACAGAAGTCTTC. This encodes CASSLNRETEVF. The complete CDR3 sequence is CASSLNRETEVFF.

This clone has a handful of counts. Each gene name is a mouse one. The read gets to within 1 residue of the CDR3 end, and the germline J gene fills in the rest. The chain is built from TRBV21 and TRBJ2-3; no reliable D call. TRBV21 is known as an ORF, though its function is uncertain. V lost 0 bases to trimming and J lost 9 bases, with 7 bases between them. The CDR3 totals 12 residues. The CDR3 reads CASSQSRETLYF. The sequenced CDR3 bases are TGTGCTAGCAGTCAATCTAGGGAGACGCTGTAT.

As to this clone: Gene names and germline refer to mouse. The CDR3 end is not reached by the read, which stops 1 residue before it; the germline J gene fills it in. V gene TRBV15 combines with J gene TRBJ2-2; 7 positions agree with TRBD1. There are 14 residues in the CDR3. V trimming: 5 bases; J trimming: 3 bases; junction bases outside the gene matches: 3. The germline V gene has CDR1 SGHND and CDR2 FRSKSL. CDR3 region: CASSRQGDTGQLYF. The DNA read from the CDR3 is TGTGCCAGCAGTCGACAGGGAGACACCGGGCAGCTCTAC.